Detailed here is one T cell receptor (beta chain). Its specificity is unknown. This sample is part of a study of identical twins. Findings of the study overall: Excess sharing by twins proved weaker in beta out-of-frame sequences.

In every case, the donor was a healthy Caucasian. In TCRdb, the 5' RACE reads were re-called with MiXCR into one record per CDR3 protein. The sample contains 450,000 or so distinct CDR3 sequences, 12% to 15% of which appear only once. The sample was also linked to a second study, of yellow fever vaccine responses in identical twins.

Sequencing was done on a sample of CD4+ T cells sorted from blood. This TCR was recovered from a woman between 18 and 29 years old in good health.

The CDR3, as DNA: TGTGCCAGCAGTTATACCCCAGATACGCAGTATTTT. It is translated as CASSYTPDTQYF. This sequence joins TRBV6-2 or TRBV6-3 and TRBJ2-3, with unresolved D. CDR3 length: 12 residues. Per the germline V gene, CDR1 is MNHEY and CDR2 is SVGEGT. Trimming removed 3 bases from V and 4 bases from J, with 5 bases in between.